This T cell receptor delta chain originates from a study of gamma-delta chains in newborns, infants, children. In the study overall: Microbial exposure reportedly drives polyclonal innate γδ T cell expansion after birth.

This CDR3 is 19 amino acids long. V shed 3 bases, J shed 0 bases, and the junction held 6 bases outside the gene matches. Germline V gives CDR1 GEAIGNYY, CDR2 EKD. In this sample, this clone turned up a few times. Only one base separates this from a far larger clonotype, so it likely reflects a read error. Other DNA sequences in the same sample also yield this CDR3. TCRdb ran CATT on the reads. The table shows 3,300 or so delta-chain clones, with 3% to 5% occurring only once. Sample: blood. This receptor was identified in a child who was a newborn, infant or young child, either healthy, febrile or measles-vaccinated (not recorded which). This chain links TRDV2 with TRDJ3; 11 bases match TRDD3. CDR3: CACDPVLGDSSWDTRQMFF. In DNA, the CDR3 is TGTGCCTGTGACCCCGTACTGGGGGATAGCTCCTGGGACACCCGACAGATGTTTTTC.